This T cell receptor (beta chain) came from a study of blood T cell repertoires in COVID-19. On the study more broadly: The United States, Italy and Spain supplied acute and convalescent COVID-19 samples. Sources were T cells, B-cell-depleted T cells, or PBMCs; the material itself was cDNA or gDNA.

Per the original data handling: The assay estimated nucleated cells by amplifying reference gene primers. Using immunoSEQ multiplex PCR, the repertoire was profiled, and TCRdb retains in-frame clones only, with some absent. That table gives V, J and clone size, and the DNA gave D and trimming. This table holds about 300,000 clones, approximately 90% found once. This CDR3 has 12 amino acids. The ends were cut back, 10 bases at V and 2 bases at J, with 12 bases in the middle. Germline CDR1 reads ENHRY; CDR2 reads SYGVKD. The clonotype originates from a man between 35 and 55 years old with acute or convalescent COVID-19. Sequenced material: peripheral blood. The chain joins TRBV10-3 to TRBJ2-7; D may be TRBD1 (6 bases). Here the CDR3 reads CATRDIPYEQYF. CDR3 nucleotide sequence: TGTGCCACCCGGGACATCCCCTACGAGCAGTACTTC.